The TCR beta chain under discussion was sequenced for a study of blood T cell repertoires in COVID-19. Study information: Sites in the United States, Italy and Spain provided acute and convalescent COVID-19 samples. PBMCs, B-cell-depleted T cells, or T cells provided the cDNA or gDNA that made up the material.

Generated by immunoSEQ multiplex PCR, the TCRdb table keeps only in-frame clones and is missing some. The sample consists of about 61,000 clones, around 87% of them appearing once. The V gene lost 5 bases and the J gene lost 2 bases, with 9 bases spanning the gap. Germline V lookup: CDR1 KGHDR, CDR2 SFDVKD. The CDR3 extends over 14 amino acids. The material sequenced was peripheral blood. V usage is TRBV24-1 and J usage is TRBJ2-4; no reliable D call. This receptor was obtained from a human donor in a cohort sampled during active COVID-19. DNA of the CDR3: TGTGCCACCAGTGTTGGCTTACCCAAAAACATTCAGTACTTC. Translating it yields CATSVGLPKNIQYF.